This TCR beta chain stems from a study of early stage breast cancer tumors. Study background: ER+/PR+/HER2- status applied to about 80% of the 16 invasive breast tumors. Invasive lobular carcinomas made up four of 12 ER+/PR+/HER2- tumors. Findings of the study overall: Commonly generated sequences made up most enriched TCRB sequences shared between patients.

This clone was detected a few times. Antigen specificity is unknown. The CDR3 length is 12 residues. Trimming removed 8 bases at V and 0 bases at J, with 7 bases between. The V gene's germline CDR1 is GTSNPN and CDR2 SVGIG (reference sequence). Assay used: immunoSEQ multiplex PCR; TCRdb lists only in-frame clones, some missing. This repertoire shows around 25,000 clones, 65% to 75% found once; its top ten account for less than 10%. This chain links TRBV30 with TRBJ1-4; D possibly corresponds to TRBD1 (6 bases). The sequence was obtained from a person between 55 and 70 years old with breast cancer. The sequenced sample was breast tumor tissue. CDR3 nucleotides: TGTGCCCAGGGGTCAACTAATGAAAAACTGTTTTTT. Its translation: CAQGSTNEKLFF.